The 8 T cell receptor beta chains in this list originate from one sample, sequenced in a study of monozygotic twins with inflammatory bowel disease. Reanalyzing the 5' RACE reads, TCRdb keeps one entry per CDR3 protein, without DNA. This table holds about 380,000 distinct CDR3 sequences. The sample taken for sequencing was blood. Receptors were obtained from a human donor with ulcerative colitis or Crohn's disease, or a healthy co-twin of an affected twin (not recorded which).

The chain employs TRBV7-3 and TRBJ2-7; the TCRdb call, TRBD1, lacks DNA for checking. Germline V gene sequence: CDR1 SGHTA, CDR2 FQGTGA. This CDR3 spans 16 amino acids. The CDR3 protein is CASSLNGGASSYEQYF.

The chain carries TRBV28 and TRBJ1-2; TCRdb designates TRBD1, a call that cannot be tested without DNA. Germline values: CDR1 MDHEN, CDR2 SYDVKM. The CDR3 extends over 16 amino acids. The CDR3 reads CASSSGPGGRIGGYTF.

The gene calls are TRBV2 and TRBJ2-1; TCRdb's D call of TRBD1 is untestable without DNA. Germline V gives CDR1 SNHLY, CDR2 FYNNEI. This CDR3 region has 13 residues. The CDR3 loop is CASMAGGLNEQFF.

The chain couples TRBV7-2 to TRBJ2-7. The CDR3 spans 14 residues. In germline, CDR1 is SGHTA, CDR2 FQGNSA. CDR3 sequence reads: CASLEREEAYEQYF.

The chain combines TRBV20-1 with TRBJ2-5; TCRdb proposes TRBD1, but this gene call is untestable without DNA. CDR3 size: 13 residues. In germline, CDR1 is DFQATT, CDR2 SNEGSKA (reference sequence). The CDR3 spells CRAGTGAQETQYF.

The chain has TRBV6-1 and TRBJ2-2; TCRdb returns TRBD2, unconfirmable since there is no DNA. CDR3 length: 15 amino acids. CDR1 and CDR2 from the germline V gene are MNHNS and SASEGT. CDR3: CASSEPREGPGELFF.

The chain recombines TRBV5-1 with TRBJ2-1; TCRdb names TRBD1, which stays unverified in the absence of DNA. Germline values: CDR1 SGHRS, CDR2 YFSETQ. This CDR3 spans 15 amino acids. CDR3 in amino acids: CASSLVQGRGNEQFF.

V is TRBV19 and J is TRBJ2-1. The CDR3 length is 14 residues. Germline lookup yields CDR1 LNHDA and CDR2 SQIVND (reference sequence). CDR3 in amino acids: CASGSSSSYNEQFF.